These 28 T cell receptor beta chains originate from one sample sequenced in a study of graft-versus-host responses after intestinal transplantation. Some clones are missing from TCRdb's copy, which holds only in-frame ones; the method was immunoSEQ multiplex PCR. The repertoire holds 100,000 to 140,000 clones, with roughly 87% as singletons. These receptors' antigens are unknown. This specimen consisted of unstimulated CD4+ T cells sorted from spleen or lymph node cells, obtained before transplant. Source of these receptors: a human donor who was the organ donor for an intestinal transplant.

V is TRBV7-3 and J is TRBJ2-3; 8 bases align to TRBD1. This CDR3 comprises 13 residues. The V segment lost 3 bases and the J segment 4 bases; nucleotides outside the gene matches: 0. Germline CDR1 is SGHTA and CDR2 is FQGTGA. The CDR3 here is CASSLGQADTQYF. CDR3 bases: TGTGCCAGCAGCTTGGGACAGGCAGATACGCAGTATTTT.

The CDR3, as DNA: TGTGCCAGCTCACCAAAGCGGGGGGGCGACACCGGGGAGCTGTTTTTT. This encodes CASSPKRGGDTGELFF. The V and J genes are TRBV18 and TRBJ2-2; 10 bases agree with TRBD2. J was trimmed by 3 bases and V by 2 bases; bases with no gene match: 3. In germline, CDR1 is KGHSH, CDR2 LQKENI. The CDR3 runs 16 residues.

V is TRBV6-1 and J is TRBJ1-3; 8 bases line up with TRBD1. Germline CDR1 is MNHNS and CDR2 is SASEGT. The ends lost 3 bases at V and 5 bases at J; junction bases unmatched: 3. The CDR3 consists of 14 residues. The CDR3 sequence is CASSDRQGRNTIYF. The CDR3 DNA is TGTGCCAGCAGTGACCGACAGGGGAGAAACACCATATATTTT.

This clone was found once. This chain uses TRBV6-1 with TRBJ1-1, with D perhaps TRBD1 (6 bases). Trimming left V 5 bases short and J 3 bases short, with 13 bases between. The CDR3 consists of 14 residues. Germline assignment: CDR1 MNHNS and CDR2 SASEGT. CDR3 sequence: CASSYGGRDTEAFF. The CDR3 region has the DNA TGTGCCAGCAGTTATGGGGGGCGGGACACTGAAGCTTTCTTT.

V gene TRBV28 combines with J gene TRBJ2-5; the D gene is possibly TRBD2 (6 bases). Looked up from germline, CDR1 is MDHEN and CDR2 is SYDVKM. The CDR3 length is 14 residues. V was pared by 4 bases and J by 5 bases, with 14 bases between. The CDR3 protein is CASSSRAGRETQYF. CDR3 nucleotide sequence: TGTGCCAGCAGTTCCCGGGCGGGACGTGAGACCCAGTACTTC.

The chain couples TRBV4-1 to TRBJ1-6, with 8 positions matching TRBD1. In germline, CDR1 is MGHRA, CDR2 YSYEKL. V shed 5 bases and J 8 bases; nucleotides not matched to a gene: 11. The length of the CDR3 is 16 residues. CDR3 amino acids: CASSFLGQALDSPLHF. The CDR3 region has the DNA TGCGCCAGCAGCTTTTTGGGACAGGCTCTGGATTCACCCCTCCACTTT.

The rearrangement joins TRBV27 to TRBJ1-5; 8 nucleotides align to TRBD1. V was pared by 9 bases and J by 5 bases, with 12 bases of the junction left unmatched. The CDR3 length is 15 residues. Germline CDR1 MNHEY, CDR2 SMNVEV (reference sequence). CDR3 amino acids: CASQRSGTGDQPQHF. CDR3 bases: TGTGCCAGTCAGAGGAGCGGGACAGGAGATCAGCCCCAGCATTTT.

The rearrangement uses TRBV5-1 and TRBJ2-7, with D perhaps matching TRBD2 (5 bases). The germline V and J ends were trimmed by 0 bases and 4 bases, with 11 bases remaining between them. Germline V CDR1 and CDR2: SGHRS, YFSETQ. The CDR3 has 14 residues. CDR3 DNA: TGCGCCAGCAGCTTGGACCGAGGACTGTACGAGCAGTACTTC. Protein product: CASSLDRGLYEQYF. The variable domain in full, completed from reference TRBV5-1 and TRBJ2-7, reads KAGVTQTPRYLIKTRGQQVTLSCSPISGHRSVSWYQQTPGQGLQFLFEYFSETQRNKGNFPGRFSGRQFSNSRSEMNVSTLELGDSALYLCASSLDRGLYEQYFGPGTRLTVT.

This clone was observed a single time. An end of the junction does not agree with germline; a read error may underlie this. The CDR3 loop is CASSLAASGKVELYF. The DNA for the CDR3 is TGTGCCAGCAGCTTAGCGGCTAGCGGGAAGGTAGAGCTGTACTTC. V usage is TRBV11-2 and J usage is TRBJ2-7, with 9 bases lining up with TRBD2. CDR3 length equals 15 residues. The V gene's germline CDR1 is SGHAT and CDR2 FQNNGV. Drawing the rest from reference TRBV11-2 and TRBJ2-7, the complete variable domain is EAGVAQSPRYKIIEKRQSVAFWCNPISGHATLYWYQQILGQGPKLLIQFQNNGVVDDSQLPKDRFSAERLKGVDSTLKIQPAKLEDSAVYLCASSLAASGKVELYFGPGTRLTVT.

Concerning this clone itself: Mismatch with germline at one junction end may stem from a read error. Other DNA sequences in the same sample also yield this CDR3. J is TRBJ2-3 and V is TRBV5-4; 14 nucleotides line up with TRBD2. Germline assignment: CDR1 SGHNT and CDR2 YYREEE (reference sequence). CDR3 size: 18 residues. CDR3 nucleotides: TGCGCCAGCAGCTTGACTAGCGGGGGGGGATTAGGCACAGATACGCAGTATTTT. The encoded protein is CASSLTSGGGLGTDTQYF.

This clone appeared once. The chain recombines TRBV6-5 with TRBJ1-2; the D gene is possibly TRBD1 (6 bases). The CDR3 extends over 12 amino acids. Germline CDR1 and CDR2: MNHEY and SVGAGI. V dropped 6 bases and J dropped 6 bases, with 11 bases sitting between them. The CDR3 bases are TGTGCCAGCAGCAGGAACAGGGATGGCTACACCTTC. Translation: CASSRNRDGYTF.

V and J are TRBV18 and TRBJ2-3; D is possibly TRBD2 (5 bases). The V and J ends lost 3 bases and 2 bases respectively, with 12 bases between them. The CDR3 runs to 15 residues. The germline gives CDR1 KGHSH, CDR2 LQKENI. This chain's CDR3 is CASSPDYLSTDTQYF. DNA for the CDR3: TGTGCCAGCTCACCCGACTACCTCTCCACAGATACGCAGTATTTT.

The rearrangement joins TRBV5-4 to TRBJ2-7, with 8 bases aligning to TRBD1. CDR3 length: 13 residues. Germline assignment: CDR1 SGHNT and CDR2 YYREEE (reference sequence). With 2 bases clipped from V and 3 bases from J, the junction kept 1 base outside the gene matches. The CDR3 reads CASSFTGGYEQYF. CDR3 DNA: TGTGCCAGCAGCTTCACAGGGGGCTACGAGCAGTACTTC.

This clone was picked up one time. Distinct nucleotide sequences in the sample also encode this CDR3. The chain uses TRBV9 and TRBJ2-5; 7 bases agree with TRBD1. The ends lost 2 bases at V and 2 bases at J; junction bases unmatched: 3. There are 14 residues in the CDR3. Germline CDR1 reads SGDLS; CDR2 reads YYNGEE. The chain's CDR3 is CASSVGTAQETQYF. Here the CDR3 DNA reads TGTGCCAGCAGCGTTGGGACAGCTCAAGAGACCCAGTACTTC.

This chain joins TRBV6-5 and TRBJ2-3, with D hard to call. This CDR3 region has 13 residues. Trimming took 6 bases from V and 7 from J, leaving 14 bases between them. Germline V gene lookup returns CDR1 MNHEY and CDR2 SVGAGI. CDR3: CASSQPPTNTQYF. The CDR3 DNA reads as TGTGCCAGCAGCCAACCGCCCACTAATACGCAGTATTTT.

The chain recombines TRBV21-1 with TRBJ1-2; TRBD1, as called in the table, went unchecked against the DNA. TRBV21-1 is classified as a pseudogene. This CDR3 is 17 amino acids long. The CDR3 sequence: CASSKFQSTGQPDRYTF. CDR3 coding DNA: TGTGCCAGCAGCAAGTTCCAATCGACAGGTCAACCCGATCGGTACACCTTC.

The gene calls are TRBV1 and TRBJ2-7; the D call TRBD2 from the table was never checked on the DNA. TRBV1 represents a pseudogene. The CDR3 runs to 12 residues. The CDR3 DNA reads as TGCACCAGCAGCCACCTCTCCTACGAGCAGTACTTC. Translating gives CTSSHLSYEQYF.

This clone has only one observation. The CDR3 bases are TGCGCCAGCAGCTGGGCGTCAAGCGCTGAAGCTTTCTTT. This encodes CASSWASSAEAFF. The V and J genes are TRBV5-1 and TRBJ1-1; D ambiguous. Germline values: CDR1 SGHRS, CDR2 YFSETQ. The CDR3 has 13 amino acids. V lost 3 bases, J lost 6 bases, and 12 bases lay in between. The full variable domain, rest sourced from reference TRBV5-1 and TRBJ1-1, is KAGVTQTPRYLIKTRGQQVTLSCSPISGHRSVSWYQQTPGQGLQFLFEYFSETQRNKGNFPGRFSGRQFSNSRSEMNVSTLELGDSALYLCASSWASSAEAFFGQGTRLTVV.

The chain links TRBV25-1 to TRBJ1-2; no definite D call. The CDR3 runs 12 residues. Looked up from germline, CDR1 is MGHDK and CDR2 is SYGVNS. Trimming pared 3 bases from V and 8 bases from J, leaving 10 bases between. The CDR3 region is CASSDSVYGYTF. For the CDR3, the DNA is TGTGCCAGCAGTGATTCGGTTTACGGCTACACCTTC.

This clone was picked up a small number of times. J is TRBJ2-7 and V is TRBV19; the match to TRBD2 covers 13 bases. The CDR3 runs to 14 residues. V lost 9 bases, J lost 5 bases, and 7 bases stayed unmatched. The germline V gene encodes CDR1 LNHDA and CDR2 SQIVND (reference sequence). CDR3 nucleotide sequence: TGTGCCAGCGCTCGGACTAGCGGGAGAGACGAGCAGTACTTC. Translating it yields CASARTSGRDEQYF.

The V and J genes are TRBV7-9 and TRBJ2-3; D unresolved. With 1 base removed from V and 2 bases from J, the gap between germline ends came to 4 bases. Germline V CDR1 and CDR2: SEHNR, FQNEAQ (reference sequence). The CDR3 totals 13 residues. As DNA, the CDR3 is TGTGCCAGCAGCTTAGGTGACACAGATACGCAGTATTTT. It translates to CASSLGDTDTQYF.

The genes are TRBV5-1 and TRBJ1-1; a possible D gene is TRBD1 (5 bases). CDR1 is SGHRS and CDR2 is YFSETQ in the germline V gene. Trimming shortened V by 2 bases and J by 0 bases, and 8 bases separated the two germline ends. CDR3 length equals 14 residues. This CDR3 is CASSLGRVNTEAFF. For the CDR3, the DNA is TGCGCCAGCAGCTTAGGCAGGGTGAACACTGAAGCTTTCTTT.

This chain connects TRBV4-1 to TRBJ2-3; D not certain. V lost 0 bases and J 6 bases, leaving 16 bases between the germline ends. From germline, CDR1 is MGHRA and CDR2 YSYEKL. This CDR3 spans 16 amino acids. This CDR3 reads CASSQDVRLGSDTQYF. The CDR3 DNA reads TGCGCCAGCAGCCAAGATGTTCGGCTAGGTTCTGATACGCAGTATTTT.

A single count supports this clone. The chain is built from TRBV5-5 and TRBJ2-6, with D maybe TRBD2 (5 bases). Germline CDR1 reads SGHKS; CDR2 reads YYEKEE (reference sequence). Deletions cut 0 bases from V and 2 bases from J, with 15 bases between. The CDR3 length is 18 residues. This CDR3 is CASSLALARRPGANVLTF. The DNA for the CDR3 is TGTGCCAGCAGCTTGGCGCTAGCTCGGAGACCTGGGGCCAACGTCCTGACTTTC.

V usage is TRBV19 and J usage is TRBJ1-5; D may be TRBD1 (5 bases). There are 16 residues in the CDR3. Germline CDR1 reads LNHDA; CDR2 reads SQIVND (reference sequence). Trimming cost V 5 bases and J 0 bases, with 14 bases left between them. CDR3 nucleotide sequence: TGTGCCAGTAGTGACCACAGGTTTTATAGCAATCAGCCCCAGCATTTT. As protein: CASSDHRFYSNQPQHF. Together with reference TRBV19 and TRBJ1-5, the CDR3 gives the full variable domain: DGGITQSPKYLFRKEGQNVTLSCEQNLNHDAMYWYRQDPGQGLRLIYYSQIVNDFQKGDIAEGYSVSREKKESFPLTVTSAQKNPTAFYLCASSDHRFYSNQPQHFGDGTRLSIL.

This clone appeared a single time. The rearrangement joins TRBV2 to TRBJ1-4; maybe TRBD1 (5 bases). V lost 3 bases and J 6 bases, leaving 8 bases between the germline ends. Per germline, CDR1 SNHLY and CDR2 FYNNEI. CDR3 length equals 13 residues. The CDR3 loop reads CASSDVGDEKLFF. DNA of the CDR3: TGTGCCAGCAGTGACGTGGGGGATGAAAAACTGTTTTTT.

This chain joins TRBV19 and TRBJ2-4; tentative D call: TRBD1 (5 bases). This CDR3 comprises 15 residues. V lost 4 bases, J lost 0 bases, and 10 bases lay in between. From germline, CDR1 is LNHDA and CDR2 SQIVND (reference sequence). The CDR3 nucleotides are TGTGCCAGTAGTACTCGCAGGGAAGCCAAAAACATTCAGTACTTC. Amino acids: CASSTRREAKNIQYF.

The chain's CDR3 is CASSRSPEQFF. CDR3 coding DNA: TGTGCCAGCAGCCGGTCTCCTGAGCAGTTCTTC. The chain recombines TRBV11-1 with TRBJ2-1; D call uncertain. V lost 5 bases and J 9 bases, leaving 8 bases between the germline ends. The CDR3 covers 11 residues. Germline V gene lookup returns CDR1 SGHAT and CDR2 FQDESV (reference sequence).